This TCR beta chain was captured by sequencing in a study of cytomegalovirus exposure and HLA in healthy donors. Across the study: Sequencing of 180 million or so T cells in an earlier analysis found around 120 million unique TCR beta sequences. Of all 400 or so donors who were genotyped, around 82% belonged to the Caucasian-associated ancestry cluster.

PCR employed 60 Vbeta and 13 Jbeta primers. Method: immunoSEQ multiplex PCR; TCRdb's copy keeps in-frame clones and lacks some. The table shows roughly 90,000 clones, with around 68% occurring only once. This CDR3 spans 18 amino acids. V shed 1 base and J 1 base; nucleotides not matched to a gene: 8. Germline V lookup: CDR1 PRHDT, CDR2 FYEKMQ (reference sequence). Study-level results: Earlier findings revealed that most TCR beta V segments proved productive either about 87% or about 30% of the time. Common viral pathogens (according to a later analysis) appeared linked to several of the most significant clusters.

This clone was seen just once. What it binds is not known. This receptor was taken from a man between 25 and 39 years old in good health and CMV-seropositive. Input material: PBMCs. The chain couples TRBV13 to TRBJ2-7; the match to TRBD2 covers 12 bases. This CDR3 is CASSLAASGRAGSYEQYF. The CDR3 nucleotides read TGTGCCAGCAGCTTAGCGGCTAGCGGGAGGGCCGGATCCTACGAGCAGTACTTC.